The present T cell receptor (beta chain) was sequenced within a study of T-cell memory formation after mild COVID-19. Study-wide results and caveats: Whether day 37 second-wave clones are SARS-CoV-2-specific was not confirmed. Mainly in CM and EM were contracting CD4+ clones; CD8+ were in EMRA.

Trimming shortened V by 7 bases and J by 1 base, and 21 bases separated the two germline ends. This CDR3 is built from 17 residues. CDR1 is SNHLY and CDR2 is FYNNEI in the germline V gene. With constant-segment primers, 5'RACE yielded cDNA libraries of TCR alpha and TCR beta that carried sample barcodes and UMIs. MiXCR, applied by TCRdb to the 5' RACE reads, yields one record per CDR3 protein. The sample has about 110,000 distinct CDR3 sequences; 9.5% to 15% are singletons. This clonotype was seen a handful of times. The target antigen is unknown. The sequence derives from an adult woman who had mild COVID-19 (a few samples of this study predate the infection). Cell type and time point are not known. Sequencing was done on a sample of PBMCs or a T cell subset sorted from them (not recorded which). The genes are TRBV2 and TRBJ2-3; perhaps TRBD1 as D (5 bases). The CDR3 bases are TGTGCCAGCACCCAGACCCCAGGGAAGTGGGGCACAGATACGCAGTATTTT. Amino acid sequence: CASTQTPGKWGTDTQYF.